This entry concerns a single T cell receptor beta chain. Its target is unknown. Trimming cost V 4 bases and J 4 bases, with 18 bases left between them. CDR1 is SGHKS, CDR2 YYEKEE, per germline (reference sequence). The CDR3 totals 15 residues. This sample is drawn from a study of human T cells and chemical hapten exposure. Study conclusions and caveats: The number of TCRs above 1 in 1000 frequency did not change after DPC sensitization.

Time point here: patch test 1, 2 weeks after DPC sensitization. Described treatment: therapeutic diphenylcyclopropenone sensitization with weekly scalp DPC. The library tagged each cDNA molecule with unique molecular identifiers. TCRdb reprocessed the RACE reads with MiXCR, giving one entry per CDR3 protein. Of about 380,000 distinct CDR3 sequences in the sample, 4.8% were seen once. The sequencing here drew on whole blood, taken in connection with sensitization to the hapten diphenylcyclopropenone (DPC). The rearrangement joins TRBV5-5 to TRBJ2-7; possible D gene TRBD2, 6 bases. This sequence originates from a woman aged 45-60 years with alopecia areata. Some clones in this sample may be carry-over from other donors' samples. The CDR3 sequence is CASSPSPVGRYEQYF. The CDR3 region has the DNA TGTGCCAGCAGCCCTTCACCCGTGGGGAGGTACGAGCAGTACTTC.